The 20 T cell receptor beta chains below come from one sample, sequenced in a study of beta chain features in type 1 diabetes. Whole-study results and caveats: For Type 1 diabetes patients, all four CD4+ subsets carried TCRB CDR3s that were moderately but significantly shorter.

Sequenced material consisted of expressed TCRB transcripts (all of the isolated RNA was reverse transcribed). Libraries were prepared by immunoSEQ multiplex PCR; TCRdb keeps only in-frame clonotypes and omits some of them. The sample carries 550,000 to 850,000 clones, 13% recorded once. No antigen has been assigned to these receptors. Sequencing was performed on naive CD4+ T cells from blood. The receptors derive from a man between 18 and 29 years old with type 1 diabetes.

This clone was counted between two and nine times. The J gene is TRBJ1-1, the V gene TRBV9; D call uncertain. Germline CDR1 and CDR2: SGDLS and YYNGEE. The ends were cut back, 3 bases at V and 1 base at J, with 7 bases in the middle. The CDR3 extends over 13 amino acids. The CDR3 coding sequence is TGTGCCAGCAGCGCGAGATGGAACACTGAAGCTTTCTTT. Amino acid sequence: CASSARWNTEAFF.

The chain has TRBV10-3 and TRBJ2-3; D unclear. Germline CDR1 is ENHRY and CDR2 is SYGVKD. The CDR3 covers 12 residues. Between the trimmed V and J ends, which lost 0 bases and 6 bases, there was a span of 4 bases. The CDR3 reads CAISESWDTQYF. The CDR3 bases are TGTGCCATCAGTGAGTCGTGGGATACGCAGTATTTT.

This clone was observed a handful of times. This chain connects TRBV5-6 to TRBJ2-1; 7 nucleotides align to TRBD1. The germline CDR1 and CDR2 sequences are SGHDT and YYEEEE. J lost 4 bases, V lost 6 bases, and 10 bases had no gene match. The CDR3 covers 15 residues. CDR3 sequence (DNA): TGTGCCAGCACCTTAACCGACAGGGAATACAATGAGCAGTTCTTC. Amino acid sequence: CASTLTDREYNEQFF. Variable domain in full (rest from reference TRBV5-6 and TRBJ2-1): DAGVTQSPTHLIKTRGQQVTLRCSPKSGHDTVSWYQQALGQGPQFIFQYYEEEERQRGNFPDRFSGHQFPNYSSELNVNALLLGDSALYLCASTLTDREYNEQFFGPGTRLTVL.

DNA of the CDR3: TGTGCCAGCAGCTTTTATACAGGGTCCTACAATGAGCAGTTCTTC. Its protein is CASSFYTGSYNEQFF. This chain uses TRBV7-9 with TRBJ2-1; D may be TRBD1 (6 bases). The CDR3 totals 15 residues. CDR1 is SEHNR and CDR2 is FQNEAQ in the germline V gene (reference sequence). V was clipped by 3 bases and J by 1 base, with 10 bases between them.

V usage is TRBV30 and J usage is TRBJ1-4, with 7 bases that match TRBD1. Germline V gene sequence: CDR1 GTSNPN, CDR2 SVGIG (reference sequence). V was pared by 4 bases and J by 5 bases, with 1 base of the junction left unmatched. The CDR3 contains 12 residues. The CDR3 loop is CAWNRGNEKLFF. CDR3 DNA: TGTGCCTGGAACAGGGGAAATGAAAAACTGTTTTTT.

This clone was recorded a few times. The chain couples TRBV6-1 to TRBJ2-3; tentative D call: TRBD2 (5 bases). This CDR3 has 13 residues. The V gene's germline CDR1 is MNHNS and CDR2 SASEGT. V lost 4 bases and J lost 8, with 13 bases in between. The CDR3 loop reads CASSAVGEGTQYF. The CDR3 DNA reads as TGTGCCAGCAGTGCCGTGGGTGAGGGTACGCAGTATTTT.

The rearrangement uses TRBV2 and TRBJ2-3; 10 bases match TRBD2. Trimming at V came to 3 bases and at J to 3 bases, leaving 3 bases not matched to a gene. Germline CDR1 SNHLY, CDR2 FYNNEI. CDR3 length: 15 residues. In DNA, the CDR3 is TGTGCCAGCAGTGATCAGCGGGGGGGAACAGATACGCAGTATTTT. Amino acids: CASSDQRGGTDTQYF.

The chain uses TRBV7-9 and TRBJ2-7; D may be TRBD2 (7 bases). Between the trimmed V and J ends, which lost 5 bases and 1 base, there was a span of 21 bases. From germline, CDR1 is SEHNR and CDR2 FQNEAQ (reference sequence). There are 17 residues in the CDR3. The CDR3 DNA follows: TGTGCCAGCAGCCAACAGGGAGGGGGAAAATTGTCCTACGAGCAGTACTTC. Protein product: CASSQQGGGKLSYEQYF.

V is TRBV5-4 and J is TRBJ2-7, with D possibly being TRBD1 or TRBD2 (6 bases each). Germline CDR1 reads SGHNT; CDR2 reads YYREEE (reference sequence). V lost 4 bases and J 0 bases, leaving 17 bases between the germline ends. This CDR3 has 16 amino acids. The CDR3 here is CASSPGAVRSSYEQYF. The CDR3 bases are TGTGCCAGCAGCCCGGGGGCAGTCAGGAGCTCCTACGAGCAGTACTTC.

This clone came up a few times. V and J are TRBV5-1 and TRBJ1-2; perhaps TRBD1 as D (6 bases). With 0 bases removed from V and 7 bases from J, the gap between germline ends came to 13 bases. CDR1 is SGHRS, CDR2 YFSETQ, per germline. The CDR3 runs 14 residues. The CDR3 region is CASSLVAGEGGYTF. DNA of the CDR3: TGCGCCAGCAGCTTGGTGGCAGGGGAAGGTGGCTACACCTTC.

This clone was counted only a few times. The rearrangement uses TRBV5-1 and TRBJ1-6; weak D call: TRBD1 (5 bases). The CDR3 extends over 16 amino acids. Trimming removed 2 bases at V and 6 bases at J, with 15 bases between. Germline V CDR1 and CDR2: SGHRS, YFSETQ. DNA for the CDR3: TGCGCCAGCAGCTTTAAAGAAATTGGGGGTAATTCACCCCTCCACTTT. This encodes CASSFKEIGGNSPLHF.

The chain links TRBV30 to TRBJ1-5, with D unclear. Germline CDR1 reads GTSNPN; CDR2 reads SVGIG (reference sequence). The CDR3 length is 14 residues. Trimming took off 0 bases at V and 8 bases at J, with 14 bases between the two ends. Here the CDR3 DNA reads TGTGCCTGGAGTGTACTAGGGTTTGGAGAGCCCCAGCATTTT. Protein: CAWSVLGFGEPQHF.

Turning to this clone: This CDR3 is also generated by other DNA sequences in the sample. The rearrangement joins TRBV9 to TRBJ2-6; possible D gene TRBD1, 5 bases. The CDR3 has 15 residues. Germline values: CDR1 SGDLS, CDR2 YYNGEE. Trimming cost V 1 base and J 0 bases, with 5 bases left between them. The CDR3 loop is CASSVQGSGANVLTF. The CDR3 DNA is TGTGCCAGCAGCGTACAGGGCTCTGGGGCCAACGTCCTGACTTTC.

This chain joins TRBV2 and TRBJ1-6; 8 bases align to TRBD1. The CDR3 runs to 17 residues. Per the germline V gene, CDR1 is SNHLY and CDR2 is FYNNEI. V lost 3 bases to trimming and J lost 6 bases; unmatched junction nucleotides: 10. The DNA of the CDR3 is TGTGCCAGCAGTGAGGGGCGACAGGGGTGGTCTAATTCACCCCTCCACTTT. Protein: CASSEGRQGWSNSPLHF.

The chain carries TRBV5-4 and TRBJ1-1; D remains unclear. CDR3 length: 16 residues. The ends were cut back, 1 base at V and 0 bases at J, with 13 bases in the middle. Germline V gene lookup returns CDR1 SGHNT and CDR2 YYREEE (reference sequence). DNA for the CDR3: TGTGCCAGCAGCTTGTTTTCGGCAGACCTGAACACTGAAGCTTTCTTT. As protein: CASSLFSADLNTEAFF.

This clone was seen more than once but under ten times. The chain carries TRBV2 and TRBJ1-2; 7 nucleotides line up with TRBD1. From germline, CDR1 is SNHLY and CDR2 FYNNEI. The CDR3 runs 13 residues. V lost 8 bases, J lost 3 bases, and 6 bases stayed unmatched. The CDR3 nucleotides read TGTGCCAGCGGTGGGCAGGGGGACTATGGCTACACCTTC. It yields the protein CASGGQGDYGYTF.

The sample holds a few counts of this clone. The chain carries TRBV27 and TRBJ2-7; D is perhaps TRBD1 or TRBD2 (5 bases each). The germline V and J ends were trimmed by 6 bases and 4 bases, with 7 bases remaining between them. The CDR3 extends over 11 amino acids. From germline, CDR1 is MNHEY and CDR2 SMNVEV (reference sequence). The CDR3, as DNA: TGTGCCAGCAGGAGGGGATACGAGCAGTACTTC. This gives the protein CASRRGYEQYF.

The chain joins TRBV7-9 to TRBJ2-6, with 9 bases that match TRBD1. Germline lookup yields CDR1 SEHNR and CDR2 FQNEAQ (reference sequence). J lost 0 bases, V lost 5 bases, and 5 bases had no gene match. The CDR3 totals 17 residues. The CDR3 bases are TGTGCCAGCAGCGCCCGGGACAGGGTCTCTGGGGCCAACGTCCTGACTTTC. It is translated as CASSARDRVSGANVLTF.

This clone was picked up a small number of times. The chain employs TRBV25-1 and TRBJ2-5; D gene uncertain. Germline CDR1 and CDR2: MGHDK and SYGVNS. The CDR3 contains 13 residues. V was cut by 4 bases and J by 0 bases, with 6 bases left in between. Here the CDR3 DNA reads TGTGCCAGCAGTGGGACGTACCAAGAGACCCAGTACTTC. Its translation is CASSGTYQETQYF.

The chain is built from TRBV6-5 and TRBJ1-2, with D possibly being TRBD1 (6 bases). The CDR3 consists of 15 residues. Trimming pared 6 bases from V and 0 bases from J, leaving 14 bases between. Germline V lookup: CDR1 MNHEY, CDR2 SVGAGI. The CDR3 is CASRPDRTSNYGYTF. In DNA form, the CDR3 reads TGTGCCAGCAGGCCAGACAGGACGTCTAACTATGGCTACACCTTC.